Below are 20 T cell receptor beta chains sequenced from a single sample in a study of circulating and synovial CD4+ cells in juvenile arthritis. The data were produced by immunoSEQ multiplex PCR, yet TCRdb's version contains in-frame clones alone and is incomplete. The data hold 34,000 or so clones, with roughly 94% observed a single time. The sequencing input was CD4+ T cells from blood. All receptors derive from a human donor with juvenile idiopathic arthritis.

This sequence joins TRBV15 and TRBJ2-7, with 9 bases aligning to TRBD1. The CDR3 is 15 residues long. CDR1 and CDR2 (germline): LNHNV, YYDKDF (reference sequence). Unmatched junction bases numbered 12, after V lost 10 bases and J lost 2 bases. The CDR3: CAIGQGRRKTYEQYF. The CDR3 DNA sequence: TGTGCCATCGGACAGGGGAGAAGGAAAACCTACGAGCAGTACTTC.

The chain couples TRBV4-3 to TRBJ2-1; D is unresolved. There are 15 residues in the CDR3. V was pared by 1 base and J by 6 bases, with 13 bases between. CDR1 and CDR2 from the germline V gene are LGHNA and YSLEER. The CDR3 loop is CASSQGESLINEQFF. The CDR3 nucleotides are TGCGCCAGCAGCCAAGGAGAAAGCCTGATCAATGAGCAGTTCTTC.

The rearrangement joins TRBV7-5 to TRBJ1-5. TRBV7-5 counts as a pseudogene. The CDR3 spans 14 residues. The CDR3 bases are TGTGTCAGAAGCTCGAGGGCTTGGCGTCAGCCCCAGCATTTT. Amino acids: CVRSSRAWRQPQHF.

The rearrangement links TRBV5-1 to TRBJ2-7, with D tentatively TRBD2 (5 bases). Germline CDR1 is SGHRS and CDR2 is YFSETQ. V was trimmed by 4 bases and J by 0 bases, leaving 11 bases between them. The CDR3 has 14 amino acids. This CDR3 is CASSKDSTSYEQYF. The CDR3 nucleotides are TGCGCCAGCAGCAAGGACTCAACCTCCTACGAGCAGTACTTC.

The J gene is TRBJ2-4, the V gene TRBV5-1; 10 nucleotides agree with TRBD1. CDR1 and CDR2 (germline): SGHRS, YFSETQ. There are 20 residues in the CDR3. J was trimmed by 0 bases and V by 0 bases; bases with no gene match: 12. CDR3 sequence reads: CASSLVIGTGAPLAKNIQYF. CDR3 coding DNA: TGCGCCAGCAGCTTGGTAATCGGGACAGGGGCCCCCCTAGCCAAAAACATTCAGTACTTC.

This chain uses TRBV7-9 with TRBJ2-5, with a weak D call TRBD2 (5 bases). The CDR3 has 15 amino acids. Germline values: CDR1 SEHNR, CDR2 FQNEAQ (reference sequence). V was clipped by 6 bases and J by 3 bases, with 17 bases between them. CDR3 coding DNA: TGTGCCAGCAGACCACTAGACGCGTCGGAAGAGACCCAGTACTTC. It specifies CASRPLDASEETQYF.

The chain has TRBV4-2 and TRBJ1-5, with D perhaps TRBD1 (5 bases). The CDR3 has 16 amino acids. Germline V gives CDR1 LGHNA, CDR2 YNFKEQ. The V and J ends lost 0 bases and 1 base respectively, with 10 bases between them. CDR3 region: CASSQDGGVSNQPQHF. In DNA form, the CDR3 reads TGTGCCAGCAGCCAAGACGGGGGGGTAAGCAATCAGCCCCAGCATTTT.

The rearrangement uses TRBV5-4 and TRBJ2-7; 13 bases match TRBD2. Germline V lookup: CDR1 SGHNT, CDR2 YYREEE (reference sequence). The CDR3 runs to 20 residues. The V segment lost 2 bases and the J segment 0 bases; nucleotides outside the gene matches: 14. The CDR3 bases are TGTGCCAGCAGCTTTACTAGCGGGGGGGCCCTATATTCTAGCTCCTACGAGCAGTACTTC. Amino acid sequence: CASSFTSGGALYSSSYEQYF.

The CDR3 protein is CASSSPLAGGRNEQFF. CDR3 sequence (DNA): TGTGCCAGCAGTTCGCCCCTAGCGGGGGGGAGGAATGAGCAGTTCTTC. The chain uses TRBV28 and TRBJ2-1; 12 positions match TRBD2. Trimming removed 4 bases from V and 7 bases from J; junction bases left unmatched: 8. Germline lookup yields CDR1 MDHEN and CDR2 SYDVKM. This CDR3 spans 16 amino acids.

This chain uses TRBV19 with TRBJ1-5; 8 bases map to TRBD1. J gave up 7 bases and V 8 bases, and 10 bases lay outside the gene matches. The CDR3 is 14 amino acids. Germline lookup yields CDR1 LNHDA and CDR2 SQIVND (reference sequence). CDR3 nucleotides: TGTGCCAGTGCCAGGGGGCTCCTCCGGCAGCCCCAGCATTTT. It specifies CASARGLLRQPQHF.

This sequence joins TRBV10-3 and TRBJ1-4; TRBD1 agrees at 7 bases. This CDR3 is built from 16 residues. With V trimmed by 4 bases and J by 2 bases, 7 bases remained unmatched. Germline V gene data show CDR1 as ENHRY and CDR2 as SYGVKD. Here the CDR3 reads CAISGQGPETNEKLFF. CDR3 DNA: TGTGCCATCAGTGGACAGGGCCCGGAGACTAATGAAAAACTGTTTTTT.

Note on this clone: One junction end disagrees with the germline gene, perhaps due to a read error. This same CDR3 is encoded by further DNA sequences in the sample. The chain recombines TRBV7-2 with TRBJ1-6; D remains unclear. CDR1 is SGHTA, CDR2 FQGNSA, per germline. CDR3 length: 15 amino acids. The CDR3 reads CASSLYGLYNSPLHF. CDR3 nucleotides: TGTGCCAGCAGCTTATATGGGCTTTATAATTCCCCCCTCCACTTT. The full variable domain, in which reference TRBV7-2 and TRBJ1-6 provide the parts outside the CDR3, is GAGVSQSPSNKVTEKGKDVELRCDPISGHTALYWYRQSLGQGLEFLIYFQGNSAPDKSGLPSDRFSAERTGGSVSTLTIQRTQQEDSAVYLCASSLYGLYNSPLHFGNGTRLTVT.

The chain recombines TRBV9 with TRBJ2-5, with 13 bases matching TRBD2. V lost 6 bases to trimming and J lost 5 bases; unmatched junction nucleotides: 10. This CDR3 has 16 residues. CDR1 SGDLS and CDR2 YYNGEE come from the germline V gene. In DNA, the CDR3 is TGTGCCAGCACCAGTACTGGGACTAGCGGGGCCGAGACCCAGTACTTC. This encodes CASTSTGTSGAETQYF.

The rearrangement joins TRBV11-2 to TRBJ2-6, with a tentative D call TRBD1 (6 bases). Germline values: CDR1 SGHAT, CDR2 FQNNGV. Trimming took 6 bases from V and 0 from J, leaving 21 bases between them. This CDR3 comprises 19 residues. CDR3 loop: CASSRKGAGDLSGANVLTF. CDR3 coding DNA: TGTGCCAGCAGTCGGAAAGGGGCAGGGGACCTCTCTGGGGCCAACGTCCTGACTTTC.

This clone appeared a single time. For the CDR3, the DNA is TGCGCCAGCAGCCGAGCGGGGGGCGAGGAAGAGACCCAGTACTTC. This encodes CASSRAGGEEETQYF. J is TRBJ2-5 and V is TRBV5-1, with 9 bases fitting TRBD2. V trimming: 4 bases; J trimming: 3 bases; junction bases outside the gene matches: 7. This CDR3 contains 15 residues. Germline V gene lookup returns CDR1 SGHRS and CDR2 YFSETQ.

This sequence joins TRBV7-2 and TRBJ2-7; D may be TRBD2 (5 bases). Looked up from germline, CDR1 is SGHTA and CDR2 is FQGNSA. This CDR3 spans 15 amino acids. V dropped 1 base and J dropped 0 bases, with 10 bases sitting between them. The CDR3 loop is CASSLGLTSSYEQYF. DNA of the CDR3: TGTGCCAGCAGCTTAGGGCTAACTAGCTCCTACGAGCAGTACTTC.

The chain joins TRBV12-1 to TRBJ2-5; the table's D call TRBD1 went unverified against the DNA. TRBV12-1 has pseudogene status. The CDR3 runs to 16 residues. CDR3 in amino acids: CASSSFYESGHETQYF. Here the CDR3 DNA reads TGTGCCAGCAGCTCCTTTTACGAGAGTGGGCATGAGACCCAGTACTTC.

This CDR3 is CASQRFISGNTIYF. Here the CDR3 DNA reads TGTGCCAGTCAGCGGTTCATCTCTGGAAACACCATATATTTT. This chain links TRBV19 with TRBJ1-3; D gene unclear. The germline CDR1 and CDR2 sequences are LNHDA and SQIVND (reference sequence). The CDR3 runs 14 residues. Trimming pared 8 bases from V and 0 bases from J, leaving 11 bases between.

The chain recombines TRBV5-5 with TRBJ2-3; weak D call: TRBD1 (5 bases). This CDR3 has 15 amino acids. Germline CDR1 reads SGHKS; CDR2 reads YYEKEE (reference sequence). V was clipped by 1 base and J by 0 bases, with 9 bases between them. CDR3 loop: CASSLNTGSTDTQYF. DNA of the CDR3: TGTGCCAGCAGCTTGAATACAGGTAGCACAGATACGCAGTATTTT. The whole variable domain, filled in from reference TRBV5-5 and TRBJ2-3, reads DAGVTQSPTHLIKTRGQQVTLRCSPISGHKSVSWYQQVLGQGPQFIFQYYEKEERGRGNFPDRFSARQFPNYSSELNVNALLLGDSALYLCASSLNTGSTDTQYFGPGTRLTVL.

This rearrangement joins TRBV28 to TRBJ2-2, with 8 bases aligning to TRBD1. From germline, CDR1 is MDHEN and CDR2 SYDVKM. Losses at the gene ends were 6 bases for V and 1 base for J; bases not matched to a gene: 7. The CDR3 contains 16 residues. This CDR3 reads CASSSPGQVNTGELFF. CDR3 nucleotides: TGTGCCAGCAGCTCCCCGGGACAGGTGAACACCGGGGAGCTGTTTTTT.